The 25 T cell receptor beta chains below all came from one sample that was sequenced in a study of blood T cells in healthy people across ages. Through a sample-barcoded 5' primer and a J-beta primer mix, a second PCR was run for roughly 6 to 12 cycles. One entry per CDR3 protein results from TCRdb running MiXCR on the 5' RACE reads. The profile covers around 650,000 distinct CDR3 sequences, with over 40% appearing a single time and roughly 30% taken by the ten largest. The sequencing sample was made of blood. All receptors derive from a man at least 80 years old in good health.

The CDR3 coding sequence is TGTGCCAGCAGCTTAGTGACAGTTCTCAATGAGCAGTTCTTC. Translated: CASSLVTVLNEQFF. The J gene is TRBJ2-1, the V gene TRBV7-9; D possibly corresponds to TRBD1 (5 bases). Germline lookup yields CDR1 SEHNR and CDR2 FQNEAQ (reference sequence). This CDR3 has 14 amino acids. Trimming took off 1 base at V and 6 bases at J, with 10 bases between the two ends.

This clonotype was found a few times. As DNA, the CDR3 is TGTGCCAGCAGCAAACAGGGCTCCGGCATTCAGTACTTC. Encoded protein: CASSKQGSGIQYF. This rearrangement joins TRBV7-9 to TRBJ2-4; TRBD1 might be the D (6 bases). Germline V gene data show CDR1 as SEHNR and CDR2 as FQNEAQ (reference sequence). There are 13 residues in the CDR3. V was clipped by 5 bases and J by 9 bases, with 14 bases between them.

This clonotype was seen a few times. This chain joins TRBV6-1 and TRBJ2-1; maybe TRBD1 (5 bases). The J call may not be correct, given that the DNA end is closer to TRBJ2-7. This CDR3 is built from 15 residues. Germline assignment: CDR1 MNHNS and CDR2 SASEGT. Here the CDR3 reads CASSEQGSSYNEQYF. The DNA of the CDR3 is TGTGCCAGCAGTGAACAGGGCAGCTCCTACAATGAGCAGTACTTC.

This clonotype was picked up many times. The genes are TRBV29-1 and TRBJ2-7; D may be TRBD2 (5 bases). The CDR3 length is 12 residues. The V gene's germline CDR1 is SQVTM and CDR2 ANQGSEA. Trimming took 5 bases from V and 3 from J, leaving 11 bases between them. The CDR3 region has the DNA TGCAGCGTTACTAGGGCAGGCTACGAGCAGTACTTC. Protein sequence: CSVTRAGYEQYF.

This clonotype came up a few times. CDR3 DNA sequence: TGTGCCAGCAGTCCAGGCGGTGGGGGGAAGGGTCCCACCTACGAGCAGTACTTC. It translates to CASSPGGGGKGPTYEQYF. The rearrangement joins TRBV6-1 to TRBJ2-7; possibly TRBD2 for D (6 bases). CDR1 and CDR2 (germline): MNHNS, SASEGT. This CDR3 has 18 residues. Trimming removed 5 bases from V and 2 bases from J, with 25 bases in between.

Remarks on this clonotype: One base away lies a much larger clone, so this may be a sequencing read error. The genes are TRBV24-1 and TRBJ2-3; TRBD1 or TRBD2 may be the D gene (5 bases each). This CDR3 comprises 16 residues. Germline V gene data show CDR1 as KGHDR and CDR2 as SFDVKD. CDR3 in DNA: TGTGCCACCAGTGATTTGAGGCCAGGGAGCACAGGTACGCAGTATTTT. Protein sequence: CATSDLRPGSTGTQYF.

This clonotype has more than one count but fewer than ten. The J gene is TRBJ1-6, the V gene TRBV6-6; unclear D gene. Germline CDR1 and CDR2: MNHNY and SVGAGI (reference sequence). V was shortened by 6 bases and J by 6 bases, with 6 bases between the two germline ends. The CDR3 runs 12 residues. This chain's CDR3 is CASSGFNSPLHF. For the CDR3, the DNA is TGTGCCAGCAGCGGGTTTAATTCACCCCTCCACTTT.

The chain has TRBV6-1 and TRBJ2-2; weak D call: TRBD1 (5 bases). The germline CDR1 and CDR2 sequences are MNHNS and SASEGT. The V end lost 3 bases, the J end lost 4 bases, and 12 bases lay between the germline ends. The CDR3 has 15 residues. The CDR3 here is CASSDQVQVTGELFF. In DNA form, the CDR3 reads TGTGCCAGCAGTGACCAAGTACAGGTCACCGGGGAGCTGTTTTTT.

The V call is TRBV7-2, the J call TRBJ2-1; D uncertain. CDR3 length: 16 residues. V dropped 5 bases and J dropped 2 bases, with 16 bases sitting between them. Germline values: CDR1 SGHTA, CDR2 FQGNSA. The CDR3 region is CASSAQIRPPYNEQFF. The CDR3 DNA is TGTGCCAGCAGCGCCCAGATTCGGCCCCCCTACAATGAGCAGTTCTTC.

The V call is TRBV12-3 or TRBV12-4, the J call TRBJ2-1; 9 bases map to TRBD2. The J call may be in error: the DNA end matches TRBJ2-7 better. The CDR3 loop spans 15 amino acids. CDR3 DNA: TGTGCCAGCCGGGCTCCAGGACTAGCGAGCAATGAGCAGTACTTC. Protein: CASRAPGLASNEQYF.

The chain links TRBV7-9 to TRBJ1-2, with 7 bases identical to TRBD1. The trim removed 4 bases at V and 0 bases at J, leaving 11 bases unmatched. CDR3 length: 17 amino acids. Germline assignment: CDR1 SEHNR and CDR2 FQNEAQ (reference sequence). The CDR3 coding sequence is TGTGCCAGCAGCTCCACATCGGACAGGACTACTAACTATGGCTACACCTTC. As protein: CASSSTSDRTTNYGYTF.

This clonotype was counted between two and nine times. The rearrangement joins TRBV7-3 to TRBJ2-3, with 8 bases that match TRBD2. The V segment lost 0 bases and the J segment 4 bases; nucleotides outside the gene matches: 9. There are 17 residues in the CDR3. Germline assignment: CDR1 SGHTA and CDR2 FQGTGA. The CDR3 DNA follows: TGTGCCAGCAGCTTAACGTTCTTAGCGGGATCGGCAGATACGCAGTATTTT. Its translation: CASSLTFLAGSADTQYF.

In its sample, this clonotype was seen many times. The rearrangement links TRBV7-2 to TRBJ2-7; TRBD1 matches at 7 bases. Germline V gives CDR1 SGHTA, CDR2 FQGNSA. V gave up 5 bases and J gave up 5 bases; unmatched junction bases: 9. The CDR3 consists of 14 residues. CDR3 in amino acids: CASSTRQGSHEQYF. The CDR3 DNA is TGTGCCAGCAGCACCAGACAGGGTTCCCACGAGCAGTACTTC.

This clonotype turned up a few times. The V gene is TRBV2, the J gene TRBJ2-2; D uncertain. Germline CDR1 reads SNHLY; CDR2 reads FYNNEI. V was clipped by 4 bases and J by 1 base, with 7 bases between them. The CDR3 has 14 amino acids. The CDR3 reads CASSGGQNTGELFF. CDR3 nucleotide sequence: TGTGCCAGCAGTGGGGGTCAGAACACCGGGGAGCTGTTTTTT.

A few counts support this clonotype. The J gene is TRBJ2-7, the V gene TRBV5-1; no clear D gene. Trimming took 2 bases from V and 5 from J, leaving 11 bases between them. CDR1 and CDR2 from the germline V gene are SGHRS and YFSETQ. The CDR3 sequence is 13 residues long. The CDR3 spells CASSLDWINEQYF. The CDR3 nucleotides read TGCGCCAGCAGCTTAGACTGGATTAACGAGCAGTACTTC.

The CDR3 sequence: CSATPGALYGYTF. The DNA for the CDR3 is TGCAGTGCTACTCCAGGGGCGCTATATGGCTACACCTTC. The chain has TRBV20-1 and TRBJ1-2; possible D gene TRBD1, 6 bases. The CDR3 length is 13 residues. Trimming took off 4 bases at V and 5 bases at J, with 14 bases between the two ends. CDR1 is DFQATT, CDR2 SNEGSKA, per germline (reference sequence).

The gene calls are TRBV6-5 and TRBJ1-1; TRBD1 aligns across 8 bases. V trimming: 5 bases; J trimming: 4 bases; junction bases outside the gene matches: 6. This CDR3 contains 14 residues. Per the germline V gene, CDR1 is MNHEY and CDR2 is SVGAGI. CDR3 sequence reads: CASSRGQVGTEAFF. The CDR3 coding sequence is TGTGCCAGCAGTCGGGGACAGGTTGGCACTGAAGCTTTCTTT.

J is TRBJ2-7 and V is TRBV4-1; D gene ambiguous. Germline V gives CDR1 MGHRA, CDR2 YSYEKL. This CDR3 has 14 residues. The ends were cut back, 1 base at V and 2 bases at J, with 9 bases in the middle. CDR3 loop: CASSQVGSTYEQYF. CDR3 DNA: TGCGCCAGCAGCCAAGTGGGCTCCACCTACGAGCAGTACTTC.

This chain uses TRBV15 with TRBJ2-2, with 14 bases that match TRBD2. With V trimmed by 7 bases and J by 5 bases, 6 bases remained unmatched. Germline CDR1 LNHNV, CDR2 YYDKDF (reference sequence). The CDR3 contains 16 residues. CDR3 in DNA: TGTGCCACCAAAGAAGGACTAGCGGGGGGTACCGGGGAGCTGTTTTTT. Translation gives CATKEGLAGGTGELFF.

The chain couples TRBV6-5 to TRBJ2-5; 14 bases are shared with TRBD2. There are 16 residues in the CDR3. Germline V gene data show CDR1 as MNHEY and CDR2 as SVGAGI. V gave up 0 bases and J gave up 5 bases; unmatched junction bases: 2. The CDR3 protein is CASSYSGTSGGETQYF. CDR3 nucleotides: TGTGCCAGCAGTTACTCTGGGACTAGCGGGGGCGAGACCCAGTACTTC.

A few counts support this clonotype. The J gene is TRBJ2-5, the V gene TRBV9, with 7 bases aligning to TRBD1. Germline V lookup: CDR1 SGDLS, CDR2 YYNGEE. The CDR3 has 13 amino acids. The trim removed 1 base at V and 4 bases at J, leaving 1 base unmatched. This chain's CDR3 is CASSVTGVETQYF. CDR3 bases: TGTGCCAGCAGCGTAACAGGGGTAGAGACCCAGTACTTC. Using reference TRBV9 and TRBJ2-5 for the parts outside the CDR3, the full variable domain is DSGVTQTPKHLITATGQRVTLRCSPRSGDLSVYWYQQSLDQGLQFLIQYYNGEERAKGNILERFSAQQFPDLHSELNLSSLELGDSALYFCASSVTGVETQYFGPGTRLLVL.

The rearrangement uses TRBV20-1 and TRBJ1-2, with TRBD1 matching over 7 bases. This CDR3 has 15 amino acids. CDR1 and CDR2 (germline): DFQATT, SNEGSKA (reference sequence). Trimming at V came to 1 base and at J to 6 bases, leaving 11 bases not matched to a gene. The chain's CDR3 is CSARVVEGGFDGYTF. As DNA, the CDR3 is TGCAGTGCTAGAGTAGTGGAAGGGGGCTTCGATGGCTACACCTTC.

As to this clonotype: A clone one base away is much larger, so this may be a read error. The chain employs TRBV20-1 and TRBJ2-1, with 10 bases identical to TRBD2. CDR1 is DFQATT and CDR2 is SNEGSKA in the germline V gene (reference sequence). The CDR3 has 15 residues. V shed 5 bases, J shed 10 bases, and the junction held 14 bases outside the gene matches. The CDR3 region is CSASPTSGNSYEQFF. Written as DNA, the CDR3 is TGCAGTGCTTCCCCTACTAGCGGGAATTCCTACGAGCAGTTCTTC.

The CDR3 bases are TGTGCCAGCAGCCAAGATCCCCTGGGGTCTGGAAACACCATATATTTT. Translated, it gives CASSQDPLGSGNTIYF. The rearrangement joins TRBV4-2 to TRBJ1-3; no firm D call. The V gene lost 0 bases and the J gene lost 1 base, with 10 bases spanning the gap. Germline V gene data show CDR1 as LGHNA and CDR2 as YNFKEQ. There are 16 residues in the CDR3.

This chain connects TRBV29-1 to TRBJ2-1; TRBD2 matches at 9 bases. This CDR3 is built from 14 residues. V trimming: 4 bases; J trimming: 4 bases; junction bases outside the gene matches: 5. Germline values: CDR1 SQVTM, CDR2 ANQGSEA. The CDR3 protein is CSVGERGDYNEQFF. For the CDR3, the DNA is TGCAGCGTTGGGGAGCGGGGGGATTACAATGAGCAGTTCTTC.